The clone carrying this T cell receptor beta chain has just one count. This sample was included in a study of blood T cells in healthy people across ages. The authors isolated at least 7 million PBMCs per sample. The total RNA that was extracted per sample amounted to at least 5.5 micrograms. Germline CDR1 and CDR2: LGHNA and YNFKEQ. The CDR3 length is 13 residues. V was clipped by 4 bases and J by 6 bases, with 12 bases between them. It was with a sample-barcoded 5' primer and a J-beta primer mix that a second PCR of roughly 6 to 12 cycles was run. One entry per CDR3 protein results from TCRdb running MiXCR on the 5' RACE reads. The data show 1.5 million to 1.8 million distinct CDR3 sequences, approximately 42% seen once.

The TCR originated in a woman between 18 and 29 years old in good health. The material sequenced was blood. The V and J genes are TRBV4-2 and TRBJ1-1; the D gene is possibly TRBD1 (6 bases). Written as DNA, the CDR3 is TGTGCCAGCAGCCCTTGGGGGGCGGCTGAAGCTTTCTTT. This codes for CASSPWGAAEAFF.